This T cell receptor beta chain emerged from a study of T cells expressing NK-cell markers. General study points: NKG2C+ dominant clonotype frequencies in a handful of donors were roughly 1.0-7.5% of CD8+ T cells.

The CDR3 totals 15 residues. The germline V gene has CDR1 SGHRS and CDR2 YFSETQ. UMI-tagged 5'RACE template switching yielded the TCR beta cDNA. TCRdb re-called the 5' RACE reads and shows each CDR3 protein once, DNA omitted. The listing contains 350,000 to 400,000 distinct CDR3 sequences. Turning to this clonotype: No antigen is known for it.

The sequencing input was blood T cells: a sorted CD56 or NKG2C T cell subset, CD4+ or CD8+ T cells, or bulk PBMC T cells (not recorded which). The source of this sequence is a woman aged 45-65 years in good health. The J gene is TRBJ2-7, the V gene TRBV5-1; TCRdb names TRBD2, which stays unverified in the absence of DNA. CDR3 loop: CASSLVAGGLYEQYF.